The T cell receptor (beta chain) described here comes from a study of blood T cells in healthy people across ages. The germline CDR1 and CDR2 sequences are SGHDT and YYEEEE. V dropped 4 bases and J dropped 4 bases, with 22 bases sitting between them. The CDR3 is made up of 17 amino acids. Per sample, at least 6 micrograms of total RNA were extracted. The authors ran a second PCR of about 7 to 11 cycles using a sample-barcoded 5' primer and a J-beta primer mix. Each cDNA molecule, via a template-switch adaptor with 12 random nucleotides, was tagged. A minimum of 2.5 million CDR3-containing paired-end reads was obtained for each sample. MiXCR, run by TCRdb on the 5' RACE reads, gives a single entry per CDR3 protein. The repertoire holds 1.5 million to 2 million distinct CDR3 sequences, with 49% as singletons.

The sample consisted of blood. The gene calls are TRBV5-6 and TRBJ2-3; possible D gene TRBD2, 6 bases. This TCR came from a woman aged 40 to 49 in good health. The CDR3 reads CASSLPGLKEGADTQYF. The CDR3 DNA is TGTGCCAGCAGCCTCCCGGGACTCAAAGAAGGCGCAGATACGCAGTATTTT.